This TCR beta chain was retrieved from a study of shared clonotypes between healthy human individuals. In its sample, this clone was seen many times. This same CDR3 is encoded by further DNA sequences in the sample. V was clipped by 2 bases and J by 4 bases, with 9 bases between them. This CDR3 spans 14 amino acids. Looked up from germline, CDR1 is SEHNR and CDR2 is FQNEAQ (reference sequence). Some clones are missing from TCRdb's copy, which holds only in-frame ones; the method was immunoSEQ multiplex PCR. This table holds millions of clones, 85% to 95% found once. This TCR was sampled from a young man in good health. The material sequenced was naive CD4+ T cells sorted from blood. Subset indicated: CD45RA+ positively selected. The chain links TRBV7-9 to TRBJ1-5, with TRBD1 as a possible D gene (6 bases). The chain's CDR3 is CASSLQGNNQPQHF. The CDR3 DNA is TGTGCCAGCAGCTTACAGGGGAATAATCAGCCCCAGCATTTT.